The rows below give T cell receptor beta chains drawn from one sample of a study of T cell responses to AZD1222 COVID-19 vaccine. Sequenced by immunoSEQ multiplex PCR; TCRdb stores in-frame clones only, minus some. The sample yields around 87,000 clones, roughly 93% seen once. This material consisted of peripheral blood, taken on day 0 of AZD1222 vaccination. The receptor set was obtained from an adult in good health. Each CDR3 is given with its conserved first and last residue. D genes are given only for firm matches. Where a row states a size, it is once, few, many or the class of an expanded clone; other rows omit it.

clone_size,j_call,v_call,d_call,cdr3_aa,cdr3_nt
.,TRBJ1-1,TRBV6-5,TRBD1,CASSYDRAGRSEAFF,TGTGCCAGCAGTTACGACAGGGCGGGGAGATCTGAAGCTTTCTTT
.,TRBJ2-3,TRBV28,TRBD1,CASSRTGGPRSDTQYF,TGTGCCAGCAGTCGAACAGGGGGCCCGAGGTCAGATACGCAGTATTTT
few,TRBJ1-2,TRBV6-5,.,CASSYSQGVVGGYTF,TGTGCCAGCAGTTACTCACAGGGAGTCGTAGGTGGCTACACCTTC
.,TRBJ1-5,TRBV7-3,.,CASSPNGRGNFQPQHF,TGTGCCAGCAGCCCCAATGGGAGGGGGAATTTCCAGCCCCAGCATTTT
.,TRBJ2-7,TRBV6-4,TRBD1,CASSFLDRFREQYF,TGTGCCAGCAGTTTCCTGGACAGGTTTCGCGAGCAGTACTTC
.,TRBJ1-2,TRBV18,TRBD1,CASSPRDRDYGYTF,TGTGCCAGCTCACCGCGGGACAGGGACTATGGCTACACCTTC
.,TRBJ1-2,TRBV18,.,CASSPPGSGGNYGYTF,TGTGCCAGCTCACCACCAGGGTCTGGCGGAAACTATGGCTACACCTTC
once,TRBJ1-5,TRBV6-1,.,CASSEVEGQPQHF,TGTGCCAGCAGTGAAGTCGAGGGCCAGCCCCAGCATTTT
.,TRBJ2-7,TRBV7-9,.,CASSQDISEQYF,TGTGCCAGCAGCCAGGACATTTCCGAGCAGTACTTC
.,TRBJ2-7,TRBV4-3,TRBD2,CASSQVTAGPYEQYF,TGCGCCAGCAGCCAAGTTACAGCGGGGCCCTACGAGCAGTACTTC
.,TRBJ2-3,TRBV4-3,TRBD2,CASSQDLVVRGGTDTQYF,TGCGCCAGCAGCCAAGATTTGGTTGTTCGGGGGGGCACAGATACGCAGTATTTT
few,TRBJ2-7,TRBV6-2/TRBV6-3,.,CASSPNYGESSYEQYF,TGTGCCAGCAGCCCTAATTACGGGGAAAGCTCCTACGAGCAGTACTTC
.,TRBJ1-1,TRBV5-1,.,CASSLSQNTEAFF,TGCGCCAGCAGCTTGTCCCAGAACACTGAAGCTTTCTTT
.,TRBJ2-7,TRBV6-5,TRBD2,CASTWTSGDYEQYF,TGTGCCAGCACCTGGACTAGCGGGGACTACGAGCAGTACTTC
.,TRBJ1-6,TRBV30,TRBD1,CASTRGTVNSPLHF,TGTGCCTCAACTAGGGGGACAGTGAATTCACCCCTCCACTTT
.,TRBJ1-5,TRBV6-2/TRBV6-3,.,CASSHRGQPQHF,TGTGCCAGCAGTCACAGAGGCCAGCCCCAGCATTTT
.,TRBJ1-1,TRBV19,.,CASSIEVWTPVGNTEAFF,TGTGCCAGTAGTATAGAGGTATGGACACCTGTGGGGAACACTGAAGCTTTCTTT
few,TRBJ2-2,TRBV6-2/TRBV6-3,TRBD1,CASSYSGTGGGDTGELFF,TGTGCCAGCAGTTACTCCGGGACAGGCGGAGGGGACACCGGGGAGCTGTTTTTT
.,TRBJ1-1,TRBV18,.,CASSSSAASTEAFF,TGTGCCAGCTCGTCCTCAGCCGCTAGCACTGAAGCTTTCTTT
.,TRBJ1-4,TRBV6-1,TRBD1,CASSADRLATNEKLFF,TGTGCCAGCAGTGCGGACAGGCTAGCAACTAATGAAAAACTGTTTTTT
.,TRBJ1-2,TRBV29-1,TRBD1,CSVAGTGMDGYTF,TGCAGCGTGGCAGGGACAGGGATGGATGGCTACACCTTC
.,TRBJ2-3,TRBV4-3,.,CASSQEVASTRTDTQYF,TGCGCCAGCAGCCAAGAAGTGGCTTCCACTCGGACAGATACGCAGTATTTT
.,TRBJ2-7,TRBV7-9,.,CASTLGSLSEQYF,TGTGCCAGCACGTTAGGGTCTCTGAGCGAGCAGTACTTC
.,TRBJ1-6,TRBV6-5,.,CASSYSRRGDSPLHF,TGTGCCAGCAGTTACTCGCGCAGGGGAGATTCACCCCTCCACTTT
.,TRBJ1-6,TRBV7-9,.,CASSSYEGSPLHF,TGTGCCAGCAGTTCTTACGAGGGTTCACCCCTCCACTTT
few,TRBJ2-2,TRBV24-1,.,CATSDPARNRATGELFF,TGTGCCACCAGTGATCCTGCGCGGAACAGGGCCACCGGGGAGCTGTTTTTT
.,TRBJ1-2,TRBV28,.,CASRSRFPYGYTF,TGTGCCAGCAGATCCAGGTTCCCCTATGGCTACACCTTC
.,TRBJ1-2,TRBV6-4,.,CASSDEGGSRYGYTF,TGTGCCAGCAGTGACGAGGGGGGCTCACGATATGGCTACACCTTC
once,TRBJ1-2,TRBV19,.,CASSLDINYGYTF,TGTGCCAGTAGTTTGGACATCAACTATGGCTACACCTTC
once,TRBJ2-3,TRBV6-1,TRBD2,CASSAVTSGGITTQYF,TGTGCCAGCAGTGCCGTGACTAGCGGGGGGATTACTACGCAGTATTTT
once,TRBJ1-6,TRBV9,.,CASSGASDSPLHF,TGTGCCAGCAGCGGAGCGTCTGATTCACCCCTCCACTTT
.,TRBJ1-1,TRBV3-1/TRBV3-2,.,CASSLRNTEAFF,TGTGCCAGCAGTCTTAGGAACACTGAAGCTTTCTTT
.,TRBJ1-4,TRBV3-1/TRBV3-2,.,CASSPEGVREKLFF,TGTGCCAGCAGCCCAGAGGGGGTGAGGGAAAAACTGTTTTTT
.,TRBJ2-3,TRBV6-2/TRBV6-3,.,CASSYGLSPTSTDTQYF,TGTGCCAGCAGTTACGGGCTATCCCCTACTAGCACAGATACGCAGTATTTT
.,TRBJ1-2,TRBV24-1,TRBD1,CATSGGQGDGYTF,TGTGCCACCAGTGGGGGACAGGGTGACGGCTACACCTTC
.,TRBJ2-7,TRBV6-5,.,CASSYLGAYYEQYF,TGTGCCAGCAGTTACTTGGGGGCCTACTACGAGCAGTACTTC
.,TRBJ2-3,TRBV4-1,TRBD2,CASSQDIGGGLTDTQYF,TGCGCCAGCAGCCAAGATATCGGGGGGGGACTAACAGATACGCAGTATTTT
.,TRBJ1-2,TRBV15,.,CATSPPGTDRGGYGYTF,TGTGCCACCAGCCCGCCCGGGACCGACCGTGGGGGCTATGGCTACACCTTC
.,TRBJ1-5,TRBV30,.,CAWTVGHQPQHF,TGTGCCTGGACCGTGGGGCATCAGCCCCAGCATTTT
.,TRBJ1-2,TRBV6-4,.,CASSDSVGAPNGYTF,TGTGCCAGCAGTGACTCTGTGGGGGCACCAAATGGCTACACCTTC